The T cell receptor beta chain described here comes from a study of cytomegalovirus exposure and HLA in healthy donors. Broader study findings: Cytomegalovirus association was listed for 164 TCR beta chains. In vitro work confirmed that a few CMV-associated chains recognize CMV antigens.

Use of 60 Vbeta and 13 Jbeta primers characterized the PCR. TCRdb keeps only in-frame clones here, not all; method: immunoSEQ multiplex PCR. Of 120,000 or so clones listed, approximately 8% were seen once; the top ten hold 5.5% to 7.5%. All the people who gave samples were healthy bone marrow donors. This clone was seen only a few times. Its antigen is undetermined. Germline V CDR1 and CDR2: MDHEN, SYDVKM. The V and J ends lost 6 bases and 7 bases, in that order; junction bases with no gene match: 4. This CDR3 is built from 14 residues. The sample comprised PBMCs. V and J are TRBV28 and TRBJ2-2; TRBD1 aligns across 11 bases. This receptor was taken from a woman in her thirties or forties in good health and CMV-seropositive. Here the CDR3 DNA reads TGTGCCAGCAGAGGGACAGGGGGTAACGGGGAGCTGTTTTTT. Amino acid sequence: CASRGTGGNGELFF.